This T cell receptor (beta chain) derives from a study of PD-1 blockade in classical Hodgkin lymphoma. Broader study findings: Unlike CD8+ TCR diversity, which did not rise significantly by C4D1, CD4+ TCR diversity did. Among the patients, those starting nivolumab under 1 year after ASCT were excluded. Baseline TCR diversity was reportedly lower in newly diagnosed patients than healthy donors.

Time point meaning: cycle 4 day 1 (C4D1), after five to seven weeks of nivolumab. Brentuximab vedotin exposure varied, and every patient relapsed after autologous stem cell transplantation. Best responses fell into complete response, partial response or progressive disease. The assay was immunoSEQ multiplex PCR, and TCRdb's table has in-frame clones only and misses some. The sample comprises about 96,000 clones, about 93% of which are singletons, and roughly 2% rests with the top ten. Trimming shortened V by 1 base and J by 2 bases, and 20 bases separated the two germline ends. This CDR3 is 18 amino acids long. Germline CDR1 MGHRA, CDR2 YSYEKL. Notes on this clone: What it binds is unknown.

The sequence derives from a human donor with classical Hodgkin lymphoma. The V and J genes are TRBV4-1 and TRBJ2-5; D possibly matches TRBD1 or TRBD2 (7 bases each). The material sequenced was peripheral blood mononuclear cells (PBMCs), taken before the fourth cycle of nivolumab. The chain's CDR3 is CASSQGDYPGGEQETQYF. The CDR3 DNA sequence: TGCGCCAGCAGCCAAGGGGATTACCCAGGGGGGGAACAAGAGACCCAGTACTTC.